The 5 T cell receptor beta chains listed next were all sequenced from one sample in a study of early T cells in non-severe SARS-CoV-2 infection (dated by TCRdb to about 2021). Library preparation employed 5' RACE. Sequencing used a NextSeq 500. In-frame beta chains were kept once TCRdb had trimmed the public reads at Q25 with fastp and called clones with MiXCR. Rows with a matching CDR3 protein are joined into one entry that keeps the most common DNA and genes. The sample has 43,000 or so distinct CDR3 sequences on record, around 4.1% of them singletons. In total, the top ten clones hold about 2.9% of the sample. The source material was whole blood. Receptors originate from an adult who was a healthcare worker with PCR-confirmed SARS-CoV-2 infection or an uninfected control (not recorded which).

This clonotype was counted many times. CDR3 DNA sequence: TGCAGTGCTGTCCAAGAGACCCAGTACTTC. Translated, it gives CSAVQETQYF. V and J are TRBV20-1 and TRBJ2-5; D gene uncertain. The CDR3 extends over 10 amino acids. V was trimmed by 5 bases and J by 1 base, leaving 2 bases between them. The germline CDR1 and CDR2 sequences are DFQATT and SNEGSKA (reference sequence).

This clonotype was observed many times. The chain combines TRBV10-3 with TRBJ2-7, with D tentatively TRBD2 (5 bases). V dropped 6 bases and J dropped 1 base, with 13 bases sitting between them. CDR1 is ENHRY, CDR2 SYGVKD, per germline. The CDR3 is 14 residues long. The DNA for the CDR3 is TGTGCCATCAGGCCGGGGTTTCGGTCCTACGAGCAGTACTTC. Residues: CAIRPGFRSYEQYF.

This clonotype was detected ten times or more. The genes are TRBV10-3 and TRBJ2-5, with D possibly matching TRBD1 (6 bases). Germline V gene lookup returns CDR1 ENHRY and CDR2 SYGVKD. CDR3 length: 12 residues. The ends were cut back, 5 bases at V and 2 bases at J, with 6 bases in the middle. The DNA of the CDR3 is TGTGCCATCAGTCAGGGGCAAGAGACCCAGTACTTC. Its translation: CAISQGQETQYF.

About this clonotype: A much larger clonotype is one base distant, so this may be a read error. This likely comes from a read error, as the CDR3 has no conserved phenylalanine or tryptophan at its end. The chain joins TRBV20-1 to TRBJ2-7; 8 nucleotides agree with TRBD2. The junction had 5 bases not matched to a gene; V was cut back by 4 bases and J by 0 bases. Germline V lookup: CDR1 DFQATT, CDR2 SNEGSKA (reference sequence). This CDR3 spans 14 amino acids. The DNA of the CDR3 is TGCAGTGCTACCCGCGGGGGGTACTCCTACGAGCAGTACATC. This sequence encodes CSATRGGYSYEQYI.

This clonotype appeared once. V is TRBV11-2 and J is TRBJ2-2; tentative D call: TRBD1 (6 bases). The CDR3 extends over 18 amino acids. CDR1 SGHAT and CDR2 FQNNGV come from the germline V gene. Trimming left V 7 bases short and J 5 bases short, with 26 bases between. CDR3 loop: CASTVRQANYRGTGELFF. The CDR3 coding sequence is TGTGCCAGCACCGTCCGACAGGCCAACTACCGAGGGACCGGGGAGCTGTTTTTT.